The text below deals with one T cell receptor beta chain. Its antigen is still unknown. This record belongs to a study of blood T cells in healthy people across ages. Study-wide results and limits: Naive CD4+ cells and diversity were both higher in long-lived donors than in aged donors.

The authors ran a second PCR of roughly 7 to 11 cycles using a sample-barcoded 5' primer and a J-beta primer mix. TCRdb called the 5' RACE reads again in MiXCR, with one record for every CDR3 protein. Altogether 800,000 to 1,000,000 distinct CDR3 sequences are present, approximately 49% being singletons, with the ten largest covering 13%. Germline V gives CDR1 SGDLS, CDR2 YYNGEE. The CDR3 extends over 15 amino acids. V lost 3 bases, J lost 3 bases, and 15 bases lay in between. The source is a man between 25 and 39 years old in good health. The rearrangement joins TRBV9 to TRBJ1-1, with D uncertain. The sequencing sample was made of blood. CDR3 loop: CASSGRAPAHTEAFF. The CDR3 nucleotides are TGTGCCAGCAGCGGCCGGGCGCCGGCCCACACTGAAGCTTTCTTT. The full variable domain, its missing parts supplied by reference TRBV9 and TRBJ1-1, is DSGVTQTPKHLITATGQRVTLRCSPRSGDLSVYWYQQSLDQGLQFLIQYYNGEERAKGNILERFSAQQFPDLHSELNLSSLELGDSALYFCASSGRAPAHTEAFFGQGTRLTVV.